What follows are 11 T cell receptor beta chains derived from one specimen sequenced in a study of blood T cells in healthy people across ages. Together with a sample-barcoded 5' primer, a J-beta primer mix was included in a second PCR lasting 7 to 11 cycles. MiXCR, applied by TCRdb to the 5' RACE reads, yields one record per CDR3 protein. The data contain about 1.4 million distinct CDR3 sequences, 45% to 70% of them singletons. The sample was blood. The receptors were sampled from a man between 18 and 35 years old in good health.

DNA for the CDR3: TGTGCCAGCAGCCTCCTGGGGCGCGTCCACGAGCAGTACTTC. This sequence encodes CASSLLGRVHEQYF. This rearrangement joins TRBV7-2 to TRBJ2-5, with D perhaps matching TRBD1 (5 bases). The J call may not be correct, given that the DNA end is closer to TRBJ2-7. The CDR3 is 14 residues long. The germline V gene has CDR1 SGHTA and CDR2 FQGNSA.

CDR3 residues: CSARDWTRGSSGANVLTF. The CDR3 DNA is TGCAGTGCTAGAGACTGGACTCGTGGGAGCTCTGGGGCCAACGTCCTGACTTTC. V usage is TRBV20-1 and J usage is TRBJ2-6, with D perhaps TRBD2 (5 bases). Germline CDR1 reads DFQATT; CDR2 reads SNEGSKA (reference sequence). Trimming pared 0 bases from V and 0 bases from J, leaving 15 bases between. CDR3 size: 18 residues.

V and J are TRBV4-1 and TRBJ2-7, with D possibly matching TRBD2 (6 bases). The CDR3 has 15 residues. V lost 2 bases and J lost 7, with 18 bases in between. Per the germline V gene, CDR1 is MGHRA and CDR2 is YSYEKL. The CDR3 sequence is CASSQLGTRPREQYF. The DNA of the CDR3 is TGCGCCAGCAGCCAACTGGGGACTCGCCCGAGGGAGCAGTACTTC.

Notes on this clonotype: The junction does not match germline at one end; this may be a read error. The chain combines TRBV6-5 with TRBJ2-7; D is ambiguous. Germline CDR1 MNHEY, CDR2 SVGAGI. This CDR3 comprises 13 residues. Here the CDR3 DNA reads TGTGTCAGCAGTTACCAGAGACAAGGCGAGCAGTACTTC. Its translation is CVSSYQRQGEQYF.

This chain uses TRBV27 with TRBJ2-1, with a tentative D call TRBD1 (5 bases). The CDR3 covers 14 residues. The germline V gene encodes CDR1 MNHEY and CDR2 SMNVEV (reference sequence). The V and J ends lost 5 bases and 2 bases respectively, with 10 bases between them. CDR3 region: CASSIDRTYNEQFF. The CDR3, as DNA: TGTGCCAGCAGTATTGACAGAACCTACAATGAGCAGTTCTTC.

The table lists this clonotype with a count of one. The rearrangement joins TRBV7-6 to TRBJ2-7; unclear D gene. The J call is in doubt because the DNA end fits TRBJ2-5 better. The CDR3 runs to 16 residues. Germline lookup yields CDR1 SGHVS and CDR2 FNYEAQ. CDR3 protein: CASSLALQATKETQYF. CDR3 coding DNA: TGTGCCAGCAGCTTAGCGCTCCAAGCGACCAAAGAGACCCAGTACTTC.

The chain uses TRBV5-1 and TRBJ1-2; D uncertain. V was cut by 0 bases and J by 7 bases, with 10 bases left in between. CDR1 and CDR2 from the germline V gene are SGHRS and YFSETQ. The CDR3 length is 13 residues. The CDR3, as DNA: TGCGCCAGCAGCTTGGCCGTGGCGGTTGGCTACACCTTC. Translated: CASSLAVAVGYTF.

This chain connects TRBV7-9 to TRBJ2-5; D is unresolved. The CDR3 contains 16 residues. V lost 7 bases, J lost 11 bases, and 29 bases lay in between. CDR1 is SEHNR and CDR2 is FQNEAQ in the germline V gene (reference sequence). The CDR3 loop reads CASITGWVNGGNEQYF. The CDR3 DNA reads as TGTGCCAGCATCACTGGCTGGGTAAACGGTGGCAATGAGCAGTACTTC.

The CDR3 loop reads CASSPSGEVEQFF. CDR3 coding DNA: TGTGCCAGCAGCCCTTCAGGTGAGGTCGAGCAGTTCTTC. The chain has TRBV9 and TRBJ2-1; no firm D call. V lost 4 bases and J 10 bases, leaving 15 bases between the germline ends. The CDR3 length is 13 residues. CDR1 and CDR2 (germline): SGDLS, YYNGEE. The entire variable domain, with the rest obtained from reference TRBV9 and TRBJ2-1, is as follows: DSGVTQTPKHLITATGQRVTLRCSPRSGDLSVYWYQQSLDQGLQFLIQYYNGEERAKGNILERFSAQQFPDLHSELNLSSLELGDSALYFCASSPSGEVEQFFGPGTRLTVL.

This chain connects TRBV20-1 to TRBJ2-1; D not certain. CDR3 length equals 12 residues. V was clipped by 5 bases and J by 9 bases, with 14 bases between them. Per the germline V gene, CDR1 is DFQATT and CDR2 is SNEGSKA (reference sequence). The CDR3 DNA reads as TGCAGTGCTTTAAGCCCCTCCCTTGAGCAGTTCTTC. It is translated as CSALSPSLEQFF.

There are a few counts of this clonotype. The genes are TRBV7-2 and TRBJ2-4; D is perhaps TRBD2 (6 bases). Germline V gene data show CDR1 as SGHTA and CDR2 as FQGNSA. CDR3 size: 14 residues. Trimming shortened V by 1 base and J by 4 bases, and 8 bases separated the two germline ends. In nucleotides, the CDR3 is TGTGCCAGCAGCTTAGAGGCGGGGAAAAACATTCAGTACTTC. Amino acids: CASSLEAGKNIQYF.